The source of this T cell receptor beta chain is a study of cytomegalovirus exposure and HLA in healthy donors (dated by TCRdb to the late 2010s). General notes on the study: An earlier analysis of fewer than 750 of the donors reported 276 Gb of sequence data and 100 million to 120 million unique TCR beta sequences obtained from around 190 million T cells. Typing coverage differed by locus: A, B, C, DRB1 and DQB1 were typed in roughly 620-640 donors, DQA1 in about 510, DPA1 in around 600, and DPB1 in approximately 450. Donor age, sex, ethnicity and CMV serostatus were collected together with the repertoire data. In a later analysis, previously published TCR beta repertoires from fewer than 750 donors were re-analyzed and high-resolution HLA genotyping was added so that TCR occurrence patterns could be studied. In an earlier analysis of 587 of the donors, high-throughput TCR beta sequencing was used to judge whether each TCR beta V gene segment behaved as functional or pseudogenic. To predict cytomegalovirus infection status, the study brought together high-throughput TCR immunosequencing, statistical association of individual TCRs with disease status, and machine learning. A later genetic analysis used genome-wide SNP genotypes for about 65% of the roughly 670 donors, treating that subset as a discovery cohort. Several DR-DQ haplotypes were treated as single units for association and clustering because of strong linkage in the cohort. All discovery cohort repertoires had been generated using a single sequencing platform. HLA typing covered class I and class II loci at four-digit resolution. The aim of the study was to test whether cataloging public T cell receptors could identify signatures of past pathogen exposure. The study used immunosequencing to profile the T cell repertoires of several hundred subjects and linked those repertoires to cytomegalovirus serostatus. Across approximately 420 genotyped donors of the cohort, an average of about 240,000 unique TCR beta nucleotide sequences per donor were sequenced, and roughly 18% of those sequences were non-productive. Roughly 310 gigabases of sequencing data and approximately 85 million unique TCR sequences were included in an early release covering about 600 HLA-typed donors. Of the approximately 400 genotyped donors, roughly 85% fell in the genetic ancestry cluster associated with self-reported Caucasian donors. The later analysis used no new phenotypic data to find candidate immune exposures, relying instead on TCR beta sequences and their occurrence across donors. In addition to the first cohort of about 650 subjects, a separate validation cohort of 130 or so different subjects was used. Overall study outcomes, separate from this receptor: When HLA alleles, especially DR and DQ, strongly co-occurred, TCR associations were difficult to assign to individual alleles. Roughly uniform sequencing depth across donors was assumed in presence/absence analyses, although this assumption may not hold. A later analysis found that most CMV-associated TCR beta chains appeared HLA-restricted, with HLA associations seemingly driven largely by CMV exposure. The authors suggested that the approach could potentially be extended to other disease states and immunological phenotypes. Correlated functional status among segregating V segments might reflect linkage disequilibrium, but an unknown experimental factor could not be ruled out. The 87-base-pair reads could not distinguish some IMGT-functional V segments, including TRBV6-2 and TRBV6-3, so those segments were excluded. At a false discovery rate of 0.05, a later analysis linked under 20,000 TCR beta sequences to specific HLA alleles. In a later genetic analysis, fewer N-insertions in productive TCRs were reported among donors in an Asian-associated ancestry cluster than the 666-donor mean. This cohort had only TCR beta chains sequenced, and the lack of alpha or paired-chain data limited which features could be detected. Because some donors lacked HLA typing at each locus, the association tests relied only on the typed subset. Compared with equally common non-associated chains, HLA-associated TCR beta chains in a later analysis were more clonally expanded and had lower generation probabilities. A cluster of highly shared sequence variants was judged likely to be a technical artifact of the sequencing pipeline. Most TCR sequences were observed very rarely across donors, whereas some public TCRs were present in many individuals. Several of the top co-occurrence clusters appeared to be linked to parvovirus B19, influenza, CMV and Epstein-Barr virus, according to a later analysis. An association between a missense DCLRE1C variant and V-gene and J-gene trimming of TCR beta chains was found in a later genetic analysis and replicated in an independent cohort. Because counts were too low, more than 15 rarely observed V segments, including chromosome 9 orphons, were excluded from the earlier analysis of about 500 of the donors. A further reported finding was that TCR beta sequences accurately predicted the HLA-A and HLA-B alleles for most subjects in the first cohort. In a later analysis, the rate of TCR association differed among HLA loci, with DRB1 alleles having the most associated TCRs and HLA-C alleles having the fewest. The classifier was reported to diagnose cytomegalovirus status with high specificity and sensitivity in both the original and validation cohorts. For the cohort, immune exposure information was limited to CMV serostatus. Broadly in line with IMGT annotations, most TCR beta V segments showed up in productive rearrangements about 87% or about 30% of the time in an earlier analysis of about 500 of the donors. The study listed 164 TCR beta chains as associated with cytomegalovirus. A few of the identified cytomegalovirus-associated TCR beta chains were confirmed in vitro to be specific for cytomegalovirus antigens.

The method was the immunoSEQ multiplex PCR assay. The multiplex PCR relied on a mix of 60 forward primers for TCR Vbeta segments and 13 reverse primers for TCR Jbeta segments. Amplification of the CDR3 region of rearranged TCR beta genes was performed with a multiplex PCR assay on genomic DNA. Amplified TCR beta libraries were sequenced as 87-base-pair reads on the Illumina HiSeq System. In the source study's methods: In a later analysis, tens of millions of unique TCR beta chains were counted across the roughly 610 repertoires, and around 11 million of these chains were shared by at least two donors. A nearest-neighbor algorithm error-corrected the raw reads and collapsed the reads into unique sequences, merging closely related sequences to remove PCR and sequencing errors. CDR3 sequences were aligned to IMGT reference sequences to assign V, D and J gene segments. For a sequence to be retained, at least a six-nucleotide match to both a V gene segment and a J gene segment was required. A rearrangement was called productive if the CDR3 had no stop codons and remained in frame with V and J, and every other rearrangement was called non-productive. CDR3 was defined by IMGT convention, running from the second conserved V-encoded cysteine to the conserved J-encoded phenylalanine. Sequences without an unambiguous match to a single V gene segment were excluded from the earlier analysis of about 600 of the donors. In an earlier analysis of 587 of the donors, V segments were called functional above 56.7% productive rearrangements and were called segregating when the between-donor standard deviation exceeded 5%. A statistical classification framework was built for diagnosing cytomegalovirus status from the catalog of TCR beta chain sequences. V and J gene assignment, in a later analysis, came from comparing TCR nucleotide sequences with IMGT/GENE-DB human TR gene sequences. A later analysis assigned CDR3 sequences and most-parsimonious VDJ recombination scenarios with the TCRdist pipeline. In a later analysis, each TCR beta chain was defined by its CDR3 amino acid sequence together with its V-gene family, and reads without a unique V-gene family were excluded. A later analysis removed 550 to 650 highly shared, low-generation-probability nucleotide sequences to deal with suspected cross-contamination and a sequencing artifact. In a later analysis, a clonal expansion index was calculated for each public chain from normalized within-repertoire ranks of inferred template counts. A later analysis computed generation probabilities with a VDJ recombination model fitted to out-of-frame rearrangements, and checked the results against IGoR. In a later analysis, hypergeometric tests were used to score TCR-TCR, TCR-HLA and TCR-CMV co-occurrence, with a repertoire-size bias correction applied to TCR pairs. False discovery rates were estimated in a later analysis by permuting HLA or CMV assignments 20 times. A later analysis grouped co-occurring TCRs with DBSCAN, adding TCRdist sequence similarity when clustering within HLA-allele-positive subsets. Repertoires with fewer than 30,000 or more than 120,000 public chains were left out of co-occurrence clustering, as were roughly five repertoires with anomalous nucleotide sharing. The immuneACCESS repertoire file appears here via TCRdb, limited to in-frame rearrangements. These files lack a portion of the clones; in checked studies, under half of the deficit traces to unresolved V genes, and the cause of the others is not known. V, J and clone size derive from that table, while D and trimming were established from the DNA sequence. This sample comprises some 150,000 clones, around two thirds of them detected only once. The ten largest clones add up to roughly 2% of the sample.

This clone appeared a few times. Which antigen it targets is not known. Base qualities are not at hand, and no much larger clone is one base apart. The cohort was made up of approximately 700 healthy bone marrow donors. Cohort members were all nominally healthy when sampled, although unrecorded immune exposures were likely present. The donor was CMV seropositive and was included in the group of 250 to 300 seropositive cohort members. Each donor provided a peripheral blood sample, and peripheral blood mononuclear cells were used for TCR beta sequencing. The Qiagen DNeasy Blood Extraction Kit was used to extract genomic DNA from the blood cell samples. Trimming removed 4 bases from V and 0 bases from J, leaving 7 bases between the germline ends. From the germline V gene, CDR1 is SNHLY and CDR2 is FYNNEI. Inclusive of the bounding cysteine and phenylalanine, the CDR3 is 14 residues long. The CDR3 DNA has 42 bases and is translated from base 1.

Recombination connected TRBV2 to TRBJ1-5; the D gene is perhaps TRBD1, from 6 matching bases. The material sequenced was PBMCs. The TCR was taken from a woman aged 60-75 years in good health and CMV-seropositive. The CDR3 here reads CASSGRGSNQPQHF. The nucleotides read TGTGCCAGCAGTGGCAGGGGTAGCAATCAGCCCCAGCATTTT.